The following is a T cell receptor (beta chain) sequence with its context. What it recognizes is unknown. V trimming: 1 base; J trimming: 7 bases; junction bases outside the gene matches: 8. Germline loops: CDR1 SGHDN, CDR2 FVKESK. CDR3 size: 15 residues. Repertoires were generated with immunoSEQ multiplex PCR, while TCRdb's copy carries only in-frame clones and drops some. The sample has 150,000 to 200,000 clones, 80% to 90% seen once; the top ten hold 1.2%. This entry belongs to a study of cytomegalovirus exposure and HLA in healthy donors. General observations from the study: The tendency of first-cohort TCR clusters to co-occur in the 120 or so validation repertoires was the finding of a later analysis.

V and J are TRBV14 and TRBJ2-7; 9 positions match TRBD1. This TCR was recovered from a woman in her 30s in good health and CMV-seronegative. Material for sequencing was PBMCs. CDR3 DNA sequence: TGTGCCAGCAGCCAAGGTCGGACAGGGGTGAGAGAGCAGTACTTC. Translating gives CASSQGRTGVREQYF.